This TCR beta chain was sequenced in a study of read filtering for tumor transcriptome and immune sequencing (dated by TCRdb to the early 2020s). At the level of the whole study: The cohort had 16 to 20 male and some 15 female patients with a mean age of about 66 years, ranging from about 47 to 90. By revised international staging, about 8 patients were R-ISS I, under 20 were R-ISS II and over 5 were R-ISS III. After DNase treatment, whole-transcriptome libraries were prepared with the TruSeq RNA Access Library Prep Kit. Per sample, about 4.05 to 10.27 million TCR-region mapped reads were obtained with IR-seq, compared with only about 80 to 1,400 with RNA-seq. The study compared TCR repertoires from targeted immune repertoire sequencing and bulk whole-transcriptome sequencing run on the same bone marrow samples. One of the main goals was to work out a read-filtering strategy for immune repertoire data, in particular whether clonotypes backed by only a single read should be removed.

Each patient had bone marrow sampled at the time of active disease. Ficoll-Hypaque density gradient centrifugation was used to isolate bone marrow mononuclear cells. CD138-negative cells were obtained by negative selection after labeling with CD138 magnetic microbeads on a MACS separator, removing myeloma plasma cells. The purity of the isolated cells was checked by flow cytometry with CD138 antibodies on an Attune NxT. Total RNA was extracted using TRIzol reagent and was quantified on a NanoDrop spectrophotometer. Paired RNA-seq and IR-seq were performed on each patient's CD138-negative bone marrow sample. Worth noting for this clonotype: Its cognate antigen has yet to be identified. A read error may explain this, as a much larger clone is one base away.

Summary of the overall study and its limitations: The sorted CD138-negative fraction was not purified T cells but a mixed bone marrow immune population. In IR-seq, around 85% of clonotypes but 3% to 4.5% of total reads were represented by single-read clonotypes, whereas in RNA-seq, approximately 70% of clonotypes and almost 45% of reads were represented by single-read clonotypes. IR-seq captured clonotypes at much higher depth and more reliably than RNA-seq, and smaller IR-seq throughput sufficed to identify most shared clonotypes. When single-read clonotypes were removed, the proportions of shared clonotypes in IR-seq and RNA-seq correlated more strongly.

TCR libraries were built from roughly 440 ng RNA with the Immunoverse kit, using molecular barcoded adaptors covering alpha/delta and beta/gamma chains. TCR library preparation was performed with the same RNA that was used for transcriptome sequencing. TCR libraries were sequenced on an Illumina HiSeq 4000 with 2 x 150 cycles. As for the authors' bioinformatics: Using MiXCR, which included quality filtering and error correction, TCR reads were aligned to human V, D, J and C references and then assembled into CDR3 clonotypes. The tcR package in R was used to analyze clonotype counts and gene usage diversity. For inspection of raw mapping reads, RNA-seq reads were mapped by STAR aligner version 2.5.3a onto GRCh37 of the human genome. To test the effect of sequencing depth on detected clonotypes, IR-seq fastq files were randomly downsampled using Seqtk 1.3. TCRdb ran its own pipeline on the public reads, namely fastp trimming at Q25 and MiXCR clone calling, and kept in-frame beta chains. Identical CDR3 proteins give one entry, which carries the most common genes and DNA. The V and J calls come from TCRdb's annotation, not from the publication. A total of tens of thousands of distinct CDR3 sequences appear in this sample, about a fifth of them only once. The ten largest clones capture 30% to 45% of the sample.

The sequenced material came from a population of CD138-negative cells sorted from bone marrow. This sample's cell subset or site label indicates: bone marrow mononuclear cells depleted of CD138+ plasma/myeloma cells by negative magnetic selection. This TCR was sampled from a donor older than 35 with multiple myeloma.

CDR3 sequence: CAIREGQSTGKLFF. The DNA sequence reads TGTGCCATCAGGGAGGGACAGTCCACCGGGAAGCTGTTTTTT. The sequence joins TRBV10-3 to TRBJ2-2; possibly the D gene is TRBD1, per 7 matching bases. Via the germline V gene, CDR1 is ENHRY and CDR2 SYGVKD. The CDR3 covers 14 residues, taking in both the cysteine and the phenylalanine. Only CDR3 DNA is held: 42 bases, read in frame from base 1.